This T cell receptor (beta chain) came from a study of T cell changes during pregnancy in multiple sclerosis. V was shortened by 1 base and J by 4 bases, with 8 bases between the two germline ends. This CDR3 comprises 13 residues. CDR1 is SGDLS and CDR2 is YYNGEE in the germline V gene. This clone was recorded a few times. Clones were read by immunoSEQ multiplex PCR, and TCRdb kept only the in-frame ones, dropping some. The sample lists roughly 61,000 clones, about 94% seen once, with just over 2.5% in the top ten. This sequence was found in a female donor with multiple sclerosis, enrolled in a pregnancy study. J is TRBJ1-1 and V is TRBV9; the D gene is possibly TRBD1 (5 bases). The sample here was CD8+ T cells from peripheral blood mononuclear cells, taken after pregnancy. This CDR3 reads CASSVMQGTEAFF. The CDR3 DNA is TGTGCCAGCAGCGTAATGCAGGGCACTGAAGCTTTCTTT.